This TCR beta chain originates from a study of T-cell reconstitution after alpha-beta-depleted transplantation in children (dated by TCRdb to about 2016). As for the study more broadly: Using TCR repertoire profiling, the study followed T-cell immune reconstitution in a quantitative way in children after TCRalphabeta/CD19-depleted allogeneic hematopoietic cell transplantation.

Library construction relied on PCR. Sequencing took place on an Illumina HiSeq 2500. TCR library preparation used molecular barcoding, with unique molecular identifiers applied to normalize quantification of the TCRbeta repertoire. The public reads were run again by TCRdb, first through fastp at Q25 and then through MiXCR, and only productive beta chains were kept. Records with the same CDR3 protein are collapsed into one entry carrying the most frequent genes and DNA. The sample table contains almost 400,000 distinct CDR3 sequences; only one count was recorded for about 20% of them. 3% to 4.5% of the sample comes from the top ten. Trimmed from V: 3 bases; trimmed from J: 3 bases; junction bases lacking a gene match: 6. The CDR3 spans 15 residues, from the cysteine through the phenylalanine. The DNA shown is the 45-base CDR3, in frame from base 1. For CDR1 and CDR2, the germline V gene lists SGHRS and YFSETQ.

With regard to this clonotype: The antigen it binds to is not known. Base qualities are not at hand, and no much larger clone is one base apart.

The clonotype originates from a human donor who donated a stem cell graft to a child with acute myeloid leukemia. The material was PBMCs from the stem cell graft donor, obtained from the stem cell graft. The chain couples TRBV5-1 to TRBJ2-7; TRBD1 aligns with 10 central bases. The bases are TGCGCCAGCAGCTACTCCGGGACAGGGGACTACGAGCAGTACTTC. This codes for CASSYSGTGDYEQYF. The variable domain in full, with residues beyond the CDR3 obtained from the reference TRBV5-1 and TRBJ2-7 genes, is KAGVTQTPRYLIKTRGQQVTLSCSPISGHRSVSWYQQTPGQGLQFLFEYFSETQRNKGNFPGRFSGRQFSNSRSEMNVSTLELGDSALYLCASSYSGTGDYEQYFGPGTRLTVT.